This T cell receptor (beta chain) was identified during a study of T cells after yellow fever vaccination. Study as a whole: Each low-cell-number fraction was prepared by means of SMART-Seq v4 Ultra Low Input.

This clonotype was detected only a few times. The study made its TCR cDNA through 5'RACE template switching. That step introduced a universal primer site along with UMIs. TCRdb itself ran the 5' RACE reads through MiXCR, one entry per CDR3 protein. The table has 350,000 to 450,000 distinct CDR3 sequences, roughly 6.2% seen once. With V trimmed by 6 bases and J by 5 bases, 7 bases remained unmatched. The CDR3 length is 13 residues. Germline assignment: CDR1 DFQATT and CDR2 SNEGSKA (reference sequence). The origin of this receptor is a man aged 30 to 45 who received the YFV17D yellow fever vaccine. The chain recombines TRBV20-1 with TRBJ2-7; 10 bases align to TRBD1. Sequenced material: PBMCs, taken 5 days after the yellow fever booster vaccination. The CDR3 sequence: CSAKTGGDDEQYF. The CDR3 DNA follows: TGCAGTGCAAAGACAGGGGGCGACGACGAGCAGTACTTC.